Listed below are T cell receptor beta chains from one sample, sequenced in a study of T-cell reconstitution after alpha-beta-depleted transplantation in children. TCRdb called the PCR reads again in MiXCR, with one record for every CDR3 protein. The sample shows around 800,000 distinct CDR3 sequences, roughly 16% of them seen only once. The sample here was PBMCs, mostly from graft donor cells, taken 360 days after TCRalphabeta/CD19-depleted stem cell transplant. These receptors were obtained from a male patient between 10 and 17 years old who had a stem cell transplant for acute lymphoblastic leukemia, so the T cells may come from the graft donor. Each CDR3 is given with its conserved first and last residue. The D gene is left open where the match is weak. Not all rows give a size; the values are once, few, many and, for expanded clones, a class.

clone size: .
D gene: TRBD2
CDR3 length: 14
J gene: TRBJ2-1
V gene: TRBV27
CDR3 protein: CAGRLAGAYNEQFF
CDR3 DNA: TGTGCCGGGAGACTAGCGGGAGCCTACAATGAGCAGTTCTTC

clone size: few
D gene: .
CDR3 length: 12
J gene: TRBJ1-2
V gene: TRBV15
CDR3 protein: CATSRDEGGYTF
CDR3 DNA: TGTGCCACCAGCAGAGATGAGGGTGGCTACACCTTC

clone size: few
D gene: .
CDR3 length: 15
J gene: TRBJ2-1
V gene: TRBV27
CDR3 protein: CASSLIWVSYNEQFF
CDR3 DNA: TGTGCCAGCAGTTTAATATGGGTGTCCTACAATGAGCAGTTCTTC

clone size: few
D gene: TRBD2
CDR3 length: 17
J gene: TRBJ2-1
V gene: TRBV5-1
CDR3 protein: CASSLGTSGVSYNEQFF
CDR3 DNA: TGCGCCAGCAGCTTGGGCACTAGCGGGGTCTCCTACAATGAGCAGTTCTTC

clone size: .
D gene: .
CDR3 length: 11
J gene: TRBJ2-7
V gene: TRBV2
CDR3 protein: CASSGVYEQYF
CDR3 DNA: TGTGCCAGCAGTGGAGTCTACGAGCAGTACTTC

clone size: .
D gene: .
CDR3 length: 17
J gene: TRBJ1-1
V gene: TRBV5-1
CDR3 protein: CASSLAGVRSQNTEAFF
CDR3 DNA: TGCGCCAGCAGCTTGGCGGGGGTCCGCAGCCAGAACACTGAAGCTTTCTTT

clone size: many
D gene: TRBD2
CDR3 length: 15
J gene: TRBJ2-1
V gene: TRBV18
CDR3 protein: CASSRLAGGGNEQFF
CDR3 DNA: TGTGCCAGCTCGCGACTAGCGGGAGGTGGAAATGAGCAGTTCTTC

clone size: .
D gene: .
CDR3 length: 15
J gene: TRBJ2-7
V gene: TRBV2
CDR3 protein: CASSPRGGRTYEQYF
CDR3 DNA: TGTGCCAGCAGTCCGAGAGGGGGGCGAACCTACGAGCAGTACTTC

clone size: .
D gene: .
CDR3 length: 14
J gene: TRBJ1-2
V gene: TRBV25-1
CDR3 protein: CASSLVNRPGGYTF
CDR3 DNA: TGTGCCAGCAGTCTGGTAAATCGGCCGGGGGGCTACACCTTC

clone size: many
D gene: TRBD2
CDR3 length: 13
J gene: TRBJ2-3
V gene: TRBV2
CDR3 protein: CASYIAGADTQYF
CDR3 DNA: TGTGCCAGCTATATAGCGGGCGCAGATACGCAGTATTTT

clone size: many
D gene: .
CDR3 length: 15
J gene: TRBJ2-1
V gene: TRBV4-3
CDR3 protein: CASSQDEPSLDEQFF
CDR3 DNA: TGCGCCAGCAGCCAAGATGAACCGAGTCTCGATGAGCAGTTCTTC

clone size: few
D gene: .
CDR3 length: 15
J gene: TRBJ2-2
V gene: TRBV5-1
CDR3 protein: CASSYYRVQTGELFF
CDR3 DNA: TGCGCCAGCAGCTACTACAGGGTCCAAACCGGGGAGCTGTTTTTT

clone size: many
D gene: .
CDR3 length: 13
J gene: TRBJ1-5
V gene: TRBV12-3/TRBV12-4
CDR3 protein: CASSLQPNQPQHF
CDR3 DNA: TGTGCCAGCAGCCTACAGCCAAATCAGCCCCAGCATTTT

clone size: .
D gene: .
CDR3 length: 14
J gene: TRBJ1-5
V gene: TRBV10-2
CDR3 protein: CASSERQGVQPQHF
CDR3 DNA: TGCGCCAGCAGTGAGAGGCAGGGAGTTCAGCCCCAGCATTTT

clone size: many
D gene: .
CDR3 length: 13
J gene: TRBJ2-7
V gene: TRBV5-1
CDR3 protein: CASSLTSSYEQYF
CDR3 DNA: TGTGCCAGCAGCCTTACCAGCTCCTACGAGCAGTACTTC

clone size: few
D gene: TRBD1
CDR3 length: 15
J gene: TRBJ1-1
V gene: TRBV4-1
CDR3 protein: CASSRGTGENTEAFF
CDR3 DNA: TGCGCCAGCAGCCGCGGGACAGGGGAGAACACTGAAGCTTTCTTT

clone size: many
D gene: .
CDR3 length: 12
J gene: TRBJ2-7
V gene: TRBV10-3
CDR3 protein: CAISEVGAEQYF
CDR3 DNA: TGTGCCATCAGTGAAGTTGGGGCCGAGCAGTACTTC